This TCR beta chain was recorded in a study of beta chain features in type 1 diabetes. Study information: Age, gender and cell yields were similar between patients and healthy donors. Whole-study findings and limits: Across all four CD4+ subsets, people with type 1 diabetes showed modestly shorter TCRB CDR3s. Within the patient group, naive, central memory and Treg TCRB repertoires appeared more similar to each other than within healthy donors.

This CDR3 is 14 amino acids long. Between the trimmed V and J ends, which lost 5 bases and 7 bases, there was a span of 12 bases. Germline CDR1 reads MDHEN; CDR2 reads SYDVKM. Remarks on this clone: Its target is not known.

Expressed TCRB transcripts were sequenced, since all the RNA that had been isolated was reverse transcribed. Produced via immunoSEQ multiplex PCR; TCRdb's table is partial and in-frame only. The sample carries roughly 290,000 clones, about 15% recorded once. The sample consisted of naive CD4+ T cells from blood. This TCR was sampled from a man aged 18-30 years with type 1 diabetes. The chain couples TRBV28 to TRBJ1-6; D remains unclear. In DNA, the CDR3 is TGTGCCAGCAGTAAGCGGTCCCCAAATTCACCCCTCCACTTT. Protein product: CASSKRSPNSPLHF.